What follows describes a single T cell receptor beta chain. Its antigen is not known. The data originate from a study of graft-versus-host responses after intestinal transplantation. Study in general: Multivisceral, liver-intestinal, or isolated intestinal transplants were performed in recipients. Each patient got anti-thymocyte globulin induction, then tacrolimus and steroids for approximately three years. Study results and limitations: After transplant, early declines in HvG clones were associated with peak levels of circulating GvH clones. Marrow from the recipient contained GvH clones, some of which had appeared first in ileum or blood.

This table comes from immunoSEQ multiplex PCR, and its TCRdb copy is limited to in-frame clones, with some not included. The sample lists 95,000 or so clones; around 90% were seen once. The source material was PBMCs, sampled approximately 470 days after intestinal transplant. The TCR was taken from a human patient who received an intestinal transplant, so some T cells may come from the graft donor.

CDR3 DNA: TGTGCTAGTGCCAAGACACGCTTGGTCACTGAAGCTTTCTTT. Protein sequence: CASAKTRLVTEAFF. The chain uses TRBV12-5 and TRBJ1-1; D gene unclear. Germline V gene data show CDR1 as LGHNT and CDR2 as FRNRAP. This CDR3 contains 14 residues. Trimming removed 7 bases from V and 4 bases from J, with 16 bases in between.